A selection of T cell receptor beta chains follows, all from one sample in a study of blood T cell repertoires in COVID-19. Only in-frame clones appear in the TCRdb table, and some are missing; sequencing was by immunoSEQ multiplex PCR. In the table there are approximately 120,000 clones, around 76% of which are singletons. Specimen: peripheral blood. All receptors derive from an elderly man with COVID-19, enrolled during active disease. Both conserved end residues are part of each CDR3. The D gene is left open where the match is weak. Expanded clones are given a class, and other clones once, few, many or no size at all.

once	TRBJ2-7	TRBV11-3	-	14	CASSLVPGSGEQYF	TGTGCCAGCAGCTTAGTTCCGGGGAGTGGCGAGCAGTACTTC
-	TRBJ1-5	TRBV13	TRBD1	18	CASSLGGDRGRWNQPQHF	TGTGCCAGCAGCTTGGGAGGAGACAGGGGGCGTTGGAATCAGCCCCAGCATTTT
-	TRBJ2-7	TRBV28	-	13	CASSRGQNYEQYF	TGTGCCAGCAGCAGGGGACAAAACTACGAGCAGTACTTC
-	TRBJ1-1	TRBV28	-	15	CASSLPGRQGAEAFF	TGTGCCAGCAGCCTTCCCGGACGGCAGGGCGCTGAAGCTTTCTTT
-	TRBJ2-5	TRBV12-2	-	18	CASRSATSSGRIGETQYF	TGTGCAAGTCGCTCTGCAACCTCTAGCGGGAGAATTGGGGAGACCCAGTACTTC
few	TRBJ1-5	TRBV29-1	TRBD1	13	CSVGTGFNQPQHF	TGCAGCGTTGGGACAGGGTTCAATCAGCCCCAGCATTTT
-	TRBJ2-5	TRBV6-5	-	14	CASSFSDYQETQYF	TGTGCCAGCAGTTTTTCTGACTACCAAGAGACCCAGTACTTC
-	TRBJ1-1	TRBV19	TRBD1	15	CASSSRQGENTEAFF	TGTGCCAGTAGTTCCCGACAGGGGGAGAACACTGAAGCTTTCTTT
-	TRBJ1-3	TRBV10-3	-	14	CAITTGPSGNTIYF	TGTGCCATCACGACAGGCCCCTCTGGAAACACCATATATTTT
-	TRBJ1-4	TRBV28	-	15	CASSPAGGAREKLFF	TGTGCCAGCAGTCCCGCCGGGGGGGCGCGCGAAAAACTGTTTTTT
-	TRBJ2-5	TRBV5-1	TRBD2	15	CASSLGAGGPETQYF	TGCGCCAGCAGCTTGGGGGCGGGAGGGCCCGAGACCCAGTACTTC
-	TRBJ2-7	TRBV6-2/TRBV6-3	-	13	CASSYSQGYEQYF	TGTGCCAGCAGTTACTCGCAGGGCTACGAGCAGTACTTC
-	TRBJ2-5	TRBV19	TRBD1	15	CASSIFGQGRETQYF	TGTGCCAGTAGTATATTCGGACAGGGGCGGGAGACCCAGTACTTC
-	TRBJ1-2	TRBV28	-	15	CASSLYDQGLYGYTF	TGTGCCAGCAGTCTTTATGATCAGGGACTCTATGGCTACACCTTC
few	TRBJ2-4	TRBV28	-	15	CASSKTALAKNIQYF	TGTGCCAGCAGTAAGACAGCGTTAGCCAAAAACATTCAGTACTTC
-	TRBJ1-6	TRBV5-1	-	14	CASSLGDKNSPLHF	TGCGCCAGCAGCTTGGGGGACAAAAATTCACCCCTCCACTTT
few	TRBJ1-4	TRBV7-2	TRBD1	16	CASSLVGDRGNEKLFF	TGTGCCAGCAGCTTAGTTGGAGACAGGGGAAATGAAAAACTGTTTTTT
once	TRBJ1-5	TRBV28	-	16	CASSFRGFRVFQPQHF	TGTGCCAGCAGTTTCCGGGGGTTCCGGGTTTTTCAGCCCCAGCATTTT
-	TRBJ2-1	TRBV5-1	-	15	CASSLGGLTYNEQFF	TGCGCCAGCAGCTTGGGGGGGCTGACCTACAATGAGCAGTTCTTC
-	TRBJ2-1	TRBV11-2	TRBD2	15	CASSPSGTTYNEQFF	TGTGCCAGCAGCCCATCCGGGACTACTTACAATGAGCAGTTCTTC
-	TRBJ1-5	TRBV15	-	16	CATSRGPAGYNQPQHF	TGTGCCACCAGCAGAGGGCCTGCGGGTTACAATCAGCCCCAGCATTTT
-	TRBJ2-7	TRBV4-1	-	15	CASSQSRDITYEQYF	TGCGCCAGCAGCCAGTCCCGGGACATCACCTACGAGCAGTACTTC
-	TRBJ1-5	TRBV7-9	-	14	CASSLAYVDQPQHF	TGTGCCAGCAGCTTAGCCTACGTAGATCAGCCCCAGCATTTT
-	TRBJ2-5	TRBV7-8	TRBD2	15	CASSLTSGNQETQYF	TGTGCCAGCAGCTTAACCAGCGGGAACCAAGAGACCCAGTACTTC
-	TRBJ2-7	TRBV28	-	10	CASSWREQYF	TGTGCCAGCAGTTGGAGGGAGCAGTACTTC
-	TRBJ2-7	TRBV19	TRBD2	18	CASSNTFPSREGSDEQYF	TGTGCCAGTAGCAACACCTTCCCTTCGCGGGAGGGCTCGGACGAGCAGTACTTC